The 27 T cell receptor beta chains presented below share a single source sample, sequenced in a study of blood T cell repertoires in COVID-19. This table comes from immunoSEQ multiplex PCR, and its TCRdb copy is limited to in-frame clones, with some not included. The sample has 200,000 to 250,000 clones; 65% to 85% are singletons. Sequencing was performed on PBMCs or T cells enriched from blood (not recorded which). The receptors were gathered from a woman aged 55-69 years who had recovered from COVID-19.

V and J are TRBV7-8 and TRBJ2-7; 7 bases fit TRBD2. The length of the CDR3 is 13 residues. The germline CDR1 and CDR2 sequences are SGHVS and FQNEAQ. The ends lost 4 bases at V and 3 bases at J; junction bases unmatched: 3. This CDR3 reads CASSSGLSYEQYF. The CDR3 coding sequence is TGTGCCAGCAGCTCGGGACTAAGCTACGAGCAGTACTTC. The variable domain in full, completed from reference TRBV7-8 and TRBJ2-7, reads GAGVSQSPRYKVAKRGQDVALRCDPISGHVSLFWYQQALGQGPEFLTYFQNEAQLDKSGLPSDRFFAERPEGSVSTLKIQRTQQEDSAVYLCASSSGLSYEQYFGPGTRLTVT.

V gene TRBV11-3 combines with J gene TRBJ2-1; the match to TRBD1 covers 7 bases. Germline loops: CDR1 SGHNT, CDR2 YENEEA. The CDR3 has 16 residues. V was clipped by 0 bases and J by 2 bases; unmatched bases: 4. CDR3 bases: TGTGCCAGCAGCTTAGACGGACAGGTGGCCTACAATGAGCAGTTCTTC. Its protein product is CASSLDGQVAYNEQFF.

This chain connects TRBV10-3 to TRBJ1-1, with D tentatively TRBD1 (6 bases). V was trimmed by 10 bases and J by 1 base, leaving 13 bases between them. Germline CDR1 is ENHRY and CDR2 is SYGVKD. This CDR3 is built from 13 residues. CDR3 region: CATGGGANTEAFF. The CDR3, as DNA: TGTGCCACCGGAGGGGGGGCGAACACTGAAGCTTTCTTT.

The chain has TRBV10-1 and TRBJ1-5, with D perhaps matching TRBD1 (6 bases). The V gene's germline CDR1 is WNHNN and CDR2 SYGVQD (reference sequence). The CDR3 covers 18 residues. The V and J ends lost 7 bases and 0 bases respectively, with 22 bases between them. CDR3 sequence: CASNIPGHYFYSNQPQHF. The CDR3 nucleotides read TGCGCCAGCAACATCCCGGGACACTACTTCTATAGCAATCAGCCCCAGCATTTT.

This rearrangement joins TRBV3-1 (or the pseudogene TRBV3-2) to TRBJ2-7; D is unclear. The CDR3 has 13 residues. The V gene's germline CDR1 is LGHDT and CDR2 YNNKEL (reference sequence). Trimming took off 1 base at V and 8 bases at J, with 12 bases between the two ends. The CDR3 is CASSQARAPKQYF. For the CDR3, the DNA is TGTGCCAGCAGCCAAGCCCGAGCTCCGAAGCAGTACTTC.

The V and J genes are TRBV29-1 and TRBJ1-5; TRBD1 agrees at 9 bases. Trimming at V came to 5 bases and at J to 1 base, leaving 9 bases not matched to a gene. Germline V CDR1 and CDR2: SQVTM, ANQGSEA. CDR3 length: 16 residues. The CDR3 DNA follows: TGCAGCGTTAACATCGGGACAGGGACCAGCAATCAGCCCCAGCATTTT. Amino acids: CSVNIGTGTSNQPQHF.

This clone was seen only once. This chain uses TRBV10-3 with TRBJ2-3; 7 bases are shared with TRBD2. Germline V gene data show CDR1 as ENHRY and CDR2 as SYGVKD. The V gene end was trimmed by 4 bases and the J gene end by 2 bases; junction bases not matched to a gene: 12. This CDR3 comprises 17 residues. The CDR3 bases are TGTGCCATCAGTGGAAGTAGGGCTAGCGGTTTCACAGATACGCAGTATTTT. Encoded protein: CAISGSRASGFTDTQYF.

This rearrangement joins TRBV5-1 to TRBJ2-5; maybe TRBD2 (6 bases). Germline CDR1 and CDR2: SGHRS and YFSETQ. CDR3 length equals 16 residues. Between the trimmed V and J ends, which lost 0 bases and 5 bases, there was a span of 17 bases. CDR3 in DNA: TGCGCCAGCAGCTTGGAAGGGGCGGAGGGAATGGAGACCCAGTACTTC. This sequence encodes CASSLEGAEGMETQYF.

The CDR3 DNA sequence: TGTGCCAGCAGTTACGGACAGGGGGTCGAGCAGTACTTC. Translation gives CASSYGQGVEQYF. The J gene is TRBJ2-7, the V gene TRBV6-5, with 10 bases lining up with TRBD1. Trimming at V came to 2 bases and at J to 6 bases, leaving 1 base not matched to a gene. CDR1 and CDR2 from the germline V gene are MNHEY and SVGAGI. There are 13 residues in the CDR3.

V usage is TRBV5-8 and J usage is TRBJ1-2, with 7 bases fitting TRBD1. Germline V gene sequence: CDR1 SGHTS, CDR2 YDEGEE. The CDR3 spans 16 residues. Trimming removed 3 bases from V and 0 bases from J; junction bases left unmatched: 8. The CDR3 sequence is CASSWGQPLPNYGYTF. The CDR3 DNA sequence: TGTGCCAGCAGCTGGGGACAGCCCTTACCTAACTATGGCTACACCTTC.

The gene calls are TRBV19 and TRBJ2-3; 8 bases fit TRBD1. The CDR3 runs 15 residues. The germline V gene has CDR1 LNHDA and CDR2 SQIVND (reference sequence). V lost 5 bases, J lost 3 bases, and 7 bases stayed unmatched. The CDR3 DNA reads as TGTGCCAGTAGTGACCGACAGGGGTTAACAGATACGCAGTATTTT. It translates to CASSDRQGLTDTQYF.

CDR3 DNA sequence: TGTGCCAGCAGTTCGACTAGCGGGGAGCAGTTCTTC. Translating gives CASSSTSGEQFF. The rearrangement uses TRBV6-5 and TRBJ2-1; 10 nucleotides line up with TRBD2. The CDR3 covers 12 residues. Germline V CDR1 and CDR2: MNHEY, SVGAGI. Trimming removed 4 bases from V and 10 bases from J; junction bases left unmatched: 1.

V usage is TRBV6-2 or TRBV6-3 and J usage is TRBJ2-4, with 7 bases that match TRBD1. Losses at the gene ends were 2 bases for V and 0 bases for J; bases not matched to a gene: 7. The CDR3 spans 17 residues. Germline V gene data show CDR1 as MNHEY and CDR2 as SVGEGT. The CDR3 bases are TGTGCCAGCAGTTACCTCGGACAGGCTCTAGCCAAAAACATTCAGTACTTC. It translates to CASSYLGQALAKNIQYF.

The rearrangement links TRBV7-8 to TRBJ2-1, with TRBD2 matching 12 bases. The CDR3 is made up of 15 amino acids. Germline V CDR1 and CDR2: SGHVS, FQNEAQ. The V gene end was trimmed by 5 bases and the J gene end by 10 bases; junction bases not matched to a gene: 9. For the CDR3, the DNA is TGTGCCAGCAGCCAGACTAGCGGGGGCATCGGGGAGCAGTTCTTC. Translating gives CASSQTSGGIGEQFF.

DNA of the CDR3: TGTGCCAGCAGTTATAAAAGCGGGGGGCAAAGGGGGACCCAGTACTTC. Amino acids: CASSYKSGGQRGTQYF. The chain couples TRBV6-2 or TRBV6-3 to TRBJ2-5; 9 positions agree with TRBD2. CDR3 length: 16 amino acids. V trimming: 3 bases; J trimming: 7 bases; junction bases outside the gene matches: 12. CDR1 and CDR2 (germline): MNHEY, SVGEGT.

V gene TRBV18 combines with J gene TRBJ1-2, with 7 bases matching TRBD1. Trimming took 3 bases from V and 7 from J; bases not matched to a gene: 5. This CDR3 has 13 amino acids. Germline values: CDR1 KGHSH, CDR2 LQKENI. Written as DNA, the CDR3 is TGTGCCAGCTCACCTCAGGGGGAGGCTGGCTACACCTTC. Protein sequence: CASSPQGEAGYTF.

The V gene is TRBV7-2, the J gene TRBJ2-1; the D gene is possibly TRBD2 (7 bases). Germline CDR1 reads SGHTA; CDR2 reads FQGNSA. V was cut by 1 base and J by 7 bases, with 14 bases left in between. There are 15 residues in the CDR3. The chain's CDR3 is CASSLGGGAPNEQFF. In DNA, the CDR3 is TGTGCCAGCAGCTTAGGAGGGGGGGCCCCGAATGAGCAGTTCTTC.

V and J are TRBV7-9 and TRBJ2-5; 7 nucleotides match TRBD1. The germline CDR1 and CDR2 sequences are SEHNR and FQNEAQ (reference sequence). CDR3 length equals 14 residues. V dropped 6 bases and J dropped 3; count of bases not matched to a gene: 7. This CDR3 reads CASRYGTEKETQYF. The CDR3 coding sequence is TGTGCCAGCAGATATGGGACAGAAAAAGAGACCCAGTACTTC.

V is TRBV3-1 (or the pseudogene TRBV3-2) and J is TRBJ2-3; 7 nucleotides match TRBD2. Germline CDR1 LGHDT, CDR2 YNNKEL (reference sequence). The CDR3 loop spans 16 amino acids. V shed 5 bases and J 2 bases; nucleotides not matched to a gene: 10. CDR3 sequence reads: CASSSPQGGFTDTQYF. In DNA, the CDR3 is TGTGCCAGCAGCTCCCCTCAGGGAGGGTTCACAGATACGCAGTATTTT.

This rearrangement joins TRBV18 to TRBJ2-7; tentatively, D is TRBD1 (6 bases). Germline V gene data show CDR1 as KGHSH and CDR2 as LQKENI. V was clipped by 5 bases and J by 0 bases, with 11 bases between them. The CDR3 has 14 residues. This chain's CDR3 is CASSGTFSSYEQYF. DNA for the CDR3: TGTGCCAGCTCAGGGACATTTAGCTCCTACGAGCAGTACTTC.

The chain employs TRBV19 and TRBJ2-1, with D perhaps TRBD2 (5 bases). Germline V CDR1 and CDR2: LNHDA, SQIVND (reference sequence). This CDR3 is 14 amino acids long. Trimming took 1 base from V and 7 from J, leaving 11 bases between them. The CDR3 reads CASSIVSSLNEQFF. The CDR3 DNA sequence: TGTGCCAGTAGTATAGTTTCTAGCTTGAATGAGCAGTTCTTC.

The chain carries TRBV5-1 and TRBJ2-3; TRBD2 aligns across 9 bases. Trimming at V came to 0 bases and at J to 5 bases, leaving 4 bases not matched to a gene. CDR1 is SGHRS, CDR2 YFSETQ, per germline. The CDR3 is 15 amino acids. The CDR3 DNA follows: TGCGCCAGCAGCTTGGTCGCGGGGGGGTTAGATACGCAGTATTTT. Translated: CASSLVAGGLDTQYF.

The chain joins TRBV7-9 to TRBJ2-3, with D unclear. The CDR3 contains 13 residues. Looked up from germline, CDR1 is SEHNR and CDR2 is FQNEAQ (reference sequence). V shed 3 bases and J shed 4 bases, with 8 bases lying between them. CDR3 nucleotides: TGTGCCAGCAGCTTTGGCAGGCCAGATACGCAGTATTTT. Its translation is CASSFGRPDTQYF.

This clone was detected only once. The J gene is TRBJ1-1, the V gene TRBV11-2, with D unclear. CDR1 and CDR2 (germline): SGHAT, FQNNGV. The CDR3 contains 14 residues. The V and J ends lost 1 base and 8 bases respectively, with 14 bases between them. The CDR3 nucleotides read TGTGCCAGCAGCTTAGCAGTGGCTATGAGGGAAGCTTTCTTT. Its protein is CASSLAVAMREAFF.

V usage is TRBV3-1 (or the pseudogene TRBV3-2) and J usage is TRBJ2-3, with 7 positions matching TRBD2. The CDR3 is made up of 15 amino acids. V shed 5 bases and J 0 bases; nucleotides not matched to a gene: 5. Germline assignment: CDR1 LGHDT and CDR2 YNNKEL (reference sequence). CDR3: CASSSSGYSTDTQYF. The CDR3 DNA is TGTGCCAGCAGCTCTAGCGGATATAGCACAGATACGCAGTATTTT.

CDR3 residues: CASLEGSFGNQPQHF. The DNA of the CDR3 is TGTGCCAGTCTAGAAGGGAGTTTCGGCAATCAGCCCCAGCATTTT. The chain carries TRBV19 and TRBJ1-5; no firm D call. CDR1 and CDR2 from the germline V gene are LNHDA and SQIVND (reference sequence). The CDR3 is made up of 15 amino acids. V dropped 8 bases and J dropped 2 bases, with 16 bases sitting between them.

DNA for the CDR3: TGTGCCAGCAGTCGCGGGACTAGCGGGGACCATGAGCAGTTCTTC. This sequence encodes CASSRGTSGDHEQFF. The chain links TRBV7-9 to TRBJ2-1; 13 bases line up with TRBD2. The ends lost 6 bases at V and 8 bases at J; junction bases unmatched: 7. The CDR3 spans 15 residues. Germline loops: CDR1 SEHNR, CDR2 FQNEAQ (reference sequence).